This T cell receptor (beta chain) was obtained from a study of control samples from healthy donors and cancer patients. Assay: immunoSEQ multiplex PCR; the TCRdb copy retains only in-frame clones and omits some. The table has about 86,000 clones, approximately 91% seen once. This clone has a handful of counts. The TCR originated in a woman aged 45-59 years with colorectal cancer. Sample: PBMCs.

The CDR3 nucleotides are TGTGCCAGCCATAGGGGGGAGGCCGGCAATCAGCCCCAGCATTTT. Protein sequence: CASHRGEAGNQPQHF. The chain links TRBV19 to TRBJ1-5, with D perhaps matching TRBD1 (6 bases). Trimming cost V 9 bases and J 2 bases, with 17 bases left between them. This CDR3 region has 15 residues. Per the germline V gene, CDR1 is LNHDA and CDR2 is SQIVND (reference sequence).